These T cell receptor beta chains were read from a single sample in a study of cytomegalovirus exposure and HLA in healthy donors. The protocol was immunoSEQ multiplex PCR, while the TCRdb copy is restricted to in-frame clones and leaves out a portion. The table includes more than 90,000 clones, around 80% detected once. Material for sequencing was PBMCs. Source of these receptors: an older woman in good health and CMV-seronegative. CDR3s include the opening cysteine and the closing phenylalanine or tryptophan. D genes are given only for firm matches. A row's size may be missing; if present it is once, few, many or a size class.

clone_size	v_call	j_call	d_call	cdr3_nt	cdr3_aa
few	TRBV5-1	TRBJ1-1	TRBD1	TGCGCCAGCAGCAAGCAGACAGGGGGCAGCACTGAAGCTTTCTTT	CASSKQTGGSTEAFF
few	TRBV6-6	TRBJ2-1	TRBD1	TGTGCCAGCAACGCAGGGGGTGGAATCGATGAGCAGTTCTTC	CASNAGGGIDEQFF
once	TRBV10-3	TRBJ2-2	TRBD1	TGTGCCATCAGTGAGACGTTAAAACAGGGGGCCTCGATGGGTACCGGGGAGCTGTTTTTT	CAISETLKQGASMGTGELFF
NA	TRBV19	TRBJ2-7	TRBD2	TGTGCCAGTAGTATAGGACTAGCGGGAGCCTACGAGCAGTACTTC	CASSIGLAGAYEQYF
NA	TRBV7-9	TRBJ2-3	TRBD2	TGTGCCAGCAGCGTCAAGAGCGGGGAGGCCGGGGATACGCAGTATTTT	CASSVKSGEAGDTQYF
NA	TRBV19	TRBJ1-5	TRBD1	TGTGCCAGTAGTGCCACAGGGGCCGATTTTTATAGCAATCAGCCCCAGCATTTT	CASSATGADFYSNQPQHF
NA	TRBV5-1	TRBJ2-2	NA	TGCGCCAGCAGCTTGGGTCGAAGGGAGTCCGGGGAGCTGTTTTTT	CASSLGRRESGELFF
few	TRBV10-3	TRBJ2-3	TRBD2	TGTGCCACCCTGACTAGCGGGGGGGGCCCAGATACGCAGTATTTT	CATLTSGGGPDTQYF
NA	TRBV5-1	TRBJ2-1	TRBD2	TGCGCCAGCAGTTATAGCGGGGGGTCGGGAAATGAGCAGTTCTTC	CASSYSGGSGNEQFF
few	TRBV7-2	TRBJ2-7	NA	TGTGCCAGCAGCTTACTAAGCACGACGAGCGACTACGAGCAGTACTTC	CASSLLSTTSDYEQYF
NA	TRBV28	TRBJ2-7	TRBD2	TGTGCCAGCAGCAAGACTAGCGGGAGTAACGAGCAGTACTTC	CASSKTSGSNEQYF
NA	TRBV29-1	TRBJ2-7	TRBD1	TGCAGCGTTAATACAGGGGGGCGGGAGCAGTACTTC	CSVNTGGREQYF
few	TRBV5-6	TRBJ1-2	TRBD1	TGTGCCAGCAGCCCCCCGACAGGGGAGTACTATGGCTACACCTTC	CASSPPTGEYYGYTF
NA	TRBV25-1	TRBJ2-7	TRBD1	TGTGCCAGCAGTCCGGCCGACAGGGGGTTCTCCTACGAGCAGTACTTC	CASSPADRGFSYEQYF
few	TRBV5-6	TRBJ1-5	NA	TGTGCCAGCAGCCCAGGGGTGGGGAATCAGCCCCAGCATTTT	CASSPGVGNQPQHF
once	TRBV18	TRBJ1-4	NA	TGTGCCAGCTCACCAGCAGGGACTAATGAAAAACTGTTTTTT	CASSPAGTNEKLFF
NA	TRBV5-4	TRBJ2-5	NA	TGTGCCAGCAGCTCCGACTTATGGGAGACCCAGTACTTC	CASSSDLWETQYF
NA	TRBV6-6	TRBJ2-7	NA	TGTGCCAGCAGTTACGGCGGCACCTACGAGCAGTACTTC	CASSYGGTYEQYF
NA	TRBV6-5	TRBJ1-1	NA	TGTGCCAGCAGGCGGAACACTGAAGCTTTCTTT	CASRRNTEAFF
NA	TRBV7-9	TRBJ2-1	NA	TGTGCCAGCAGCTCACAGATAAATGAGCAGTTCTTC	CASSSQINEQFF
NA	TRBV5-1	TRBJ2-2	TRBD1	TGCGCCAGCAGCTCGACAGGGATCACCGGGGAGCTGTTTTTT	CASSSTGITGELFF
NA	TRBV7-9	TRBJ2-2	NA	TGTGCCAGCAGGACTAGAGACAGCGCACAGAACACCGGGGAGCTGTTTTTT	CASRTRDSAQNTGELFF
NA	TRBV15	TRBJ2-7	TRBD1	TGTGCCACCAGCAGAGTATTCGGGACAGAGCACTACGAGCAGTACTTC	CATSRVFGTEHYEQYF
NA	TRBV29-1	TRBJ2-2	TRBD1	TGCAGCGTTGAAAATCCGACAGGGTACACCGGGGAGCTGTTTTTT	CSVENPTGYTGELFF
NA	TRBV6-6	TRBJ2-5	NA	TGTGCCAGCAGACTGGGGGGAGAGACCCAGTACTTC	CASRLGGETQYF
once	TRBV29-1	TRBJ1-1	NA	TGCAGCGTTGAAGCTCAAGGACAATTTGAAGCTTTCTTT	CSVEAQGQFEAFF
NA	TRBV15	TRBJ2-7	TRBD1	TGTGCCACCAGCACCGGGGACAGCTTCTACGAGCAGTACTTC	CATSTGDSFYEQYF
NA	TRBV29-1	TRBJ2-7	NA	TGCAGCGTGCCGGGACTGAACTCCTACGAGCAGTACTTC	CSVPGLNSYEQYF
NA	TRBV7-9	TRBJ1-1	NA	TGTGCCAGCAGCTCGCCCCTACAGGGTCAGAACACTGAAGCTTTCTTT	CASSSPLQGQNTEAFF
NA	TRBV11-2	TRBJ2-7	NA	TGTGCCAGCACCTTGACGGGGAGACCTTACGAGCAGTACTTC	CASTLTGRPYEQYF
NA	TRBV7-2	TRBJ2-7	NA	TGTGCCAGCAGTCCGGACACAAGCTCCTACGAGCAGTACTTC	CASSPDTSSYEQYF
NA	TRBV15	TRBJ2-5	NA	TGTGCCACCAGCAGAGTGCAGGAAGAGACCCAGTACTTC	CATSRVQEETQYF
NA	TRBV6-5	TRBJ2-3	NA	TGTGCCAGCAGTTACCTCCAGGGGTCCTTCACAGATACGCAGTATTTT	CASSYLQGSFTDTQYF
NA	TRBV2	TRBJ2-1	NA	TGTGCCAGCAGTCCGGGGGGCACAGGGGGCAATGAGCAGTTCTTC	CASSPGGTGGNEQFF
NA	TRBV28	TRBJ1-2	TRBD1	TGTGCCAGCAGAGGACAGGGCGCGATTTATGGCTACACCTTC	CASRGQGAIYGYTF
NA	TRBV27	TRBJ1-4	TRBD1	TGTGCCAGCAGTGCACGGACAGGGCGATGGAAGGATGAAAAACTGTTTTTT	CASSARTGRWKDEKLFF
NA	TRBV7-8	TRBJ2-1	TRBD2	TGTGCCAGCAGCTTAGCGCTCGGGAGGCCGCGGAATGAGCAGTTCTTC	CASSLALGRPRNEQFF
NA	TRBV13	TRBJ2-1	TRBD2	TGTGCCAGCAGCTCGGGACTAGCGGGAGGGTGGGAGCAGTTCTTC	CASSSGLAGGWEQFF
NA	TRBV15	TRBJ2-5	NA	TGTGCCACCAGCAGAGATTATCGGGAAGAGACCCAGTACTTC	CATSRDYREETQYF